This record covers a single T cell receptor (beta chain). No antigen is known for it. Measured with immunoSEQ multiplex PCR; TCRdb has only the in-frame clones, and not every one. The sample carries around 62,000 clones, over 90% recorded once. This specimen belongs to a study of CD4 T cells in relation to SARS-CoV-2 and coronaviruses. For the study at large: Shared crossreactive spike epitopes were mapped to their HLA restriction.

Unexposed donor CD4+ T cells date from about 2011-2018, before the COVID-19 pandemic. The germline CDR1 and CDR2 sequences are SGHRS and YFSETQ. Trimming took 0 bases from V and 2 from J, leaving 8 bases between them. This CDR3 comprises 14 residues. Study conclusions and caveats: Each donor contributed either pre-pandemic or post-infection samples, not both. Culture-expanded clones reflect memory recall rather than primary priming during culture.

Sequences were obtained from naive CD4+ T cells from PBMCs. The subset was: naive CD4+ T cells isolated by negative enrichment. V is TRBV5-1 and J is TRBJ1-2; the D gene is possibly TRBD1 (6 bases). The origin of this receptor is a human donor in good health. The CDR3: CASSLAGANYGYTF. The CDR3 region has the DNA TGCGCCAGCAGCTTGGCAGGGGCAAACTATGGCTACACCTTC.